This T cell receptor (beta chain) is from a study of neurological immune-mediated disorders. This clonotype was seen at least ten times. TCRdb reprocessed the 5' RACE reads with MiXCR, giving one entry per CDR3 protein. The sample has 75,000 to 80,000 distinct CDR3 sequences; roughly 4.7% are singletons. The length of the CDR3 is 15 residues. V was clipped by 2 bases and J by 3 bases; unmatched bases: 3. Germline V gives CDR1 SGHTA, CDR2 FQGNSA. This rearrangement joins TRBV7-2 to TRBJ2-7; 11 nucleotides align to TRBD2. The specimen was PBMCs. The source of this sequence is a woman aged 25 to 39 with multiple sclerosis. The chain's CDR3 is CASSLSLAGGYEQYV. The CDR3 bases are TGTGCCAGCAGCTTAAGTCTAGCGGGGGGCTACGAGCAGTACGTC.